The T cell receptor (beta chain) described here comes from a study of blood T cell repertoires in COVID-19. On the study more broadly: The United States, Italy and Spain were the sources of the acute and convalescent COVID-19 samples. In each case, the material was cDNA or gDNA derived from T cells, B-cell-depleted T cells, or PBMCs.

This CDR3 is built from 14 residues. V was clipped by 4 bases and J by 4 bases; unmatched bases: 3. Germline CDR1 and CDR2: SNHLY and FYNNEI. Per the original data handling: It was from reference gene primer amplification that nucleated cell counts were estimated. Using immunoSEQ multiplex PCR, the repertoire was profiled, and TCRdb retains in-frame clones only, with some absent. Clonal size and the V and J genes are those of that table, whereas D and trimming came from the DNA. The sample comprises about 68,000 clones, about 90% of which are singletons, and around 2% rests with the top ten. This clonotype was sampled from a human donor in a cohort sampled during active COVID-19. The gene calls are TRBV2 and TRBJ2-1; 8 bases align to TRBD1. Sequencing input: peripheral blood. DNA for the CDR3: TGTGCCAGCAGTGGGACAGGGCCGTACAATGAGCAGTTCTTC. It codes for CASSGTGPYNEQFF.